The 28 T cell receptor beta chains presented below share a single source sample, sequenced in a study of T cells in Graves' hyperthyroidism and ophthalmopathy. Using RNA transcripts as the source, TCR beta CDR3 regions were amplified. TCR CDR3 underwent first-round RT-PCR with the HTBI primer set. In TCRdb, the multiplex PCR reads were re-called with MiXCR into one record per CDR3 protein. The sample consists of 270,000 or so distinct CDR3 sequences, less than 30% of them appearing once. Source material: blood. The receptors shown here come from a man aged 40-50 years with Graves' hyperthyroidism that later progressed to Graves' ophthalmopathy.

This clonotype came up a few times. This chain links TRBV30 with TRBJ1-3; possible D gene TRBD1, 5 bases. Germline-derived CDR1 and CDR2 are GTSNPN and SVGIG (reference sequence). Trimming pared 2 bases from V and 1 base from J, leaving 15 bases between. CDR3 size: 16 residues. CDR3 nucleotides: TGTGCCTGGAGTAAATACAGGTCTCCTTCTGGAAACACCATATATTTT. It codes for CAWSKYRSPSGNTIYF.

This clonotype has a count of ten or more. CDR3 sequence (DNA): TGTGCCAGCAGCCGAGGATTGGTTGCGGGATTCGACGAGCAGTACTTC. Translated, it gives CASSRGLVAGFDEQYF. The chain has TRBV3-1 and TRBJ2-7, with D perhaps TRBD2 (6 bases). V shed 4 bases and J shed 5 bases, with 21 bases lying between them. Germline values: CDR1 LGHDT, CDR2 YNNKEL (reference sequence). This CDR3 region has 16 residues.

The genes are TRBV30 and TRBJ2-7, with D possibly being TRBD1 or TRBD2 (6 bases each). The CDR3 totals 12 residues. V was clipped by 3 bases and J by 3 bases, with 9 bases between them. Germline CDR1 GTSNPN, CDR2 SVGIG (reference sequence). The CDR3 sequence is CAWRGGGYEQYF. The DNA for the CDR3 is TGTGCCTGGAGGGGGGGCGGCTACGAGCAGTACTTC.

This clonotype was detected many times. The chain is built from TRBV20-1 and TRBJ1-1, with 7 bases matching TRBD1. CDR3 size: 13 residues. The ends lost 3 bases at V and 2 bases at J; junction bases unmatched: 3. Per germline, CDR1 DFQATT and CDR2 SNEGSKA (reference sequence). CDR3: CSARKGANTEAFF. For the CDR3, the DNA is TGCAGTGCTAGGAAGGGGGCAAACACTGAAGCTTTCTTT.

This chain joins TRBV6-2 or TRBV6-3 and TRBJ1-2, with 9 bases lining up with TRBD1. This CDR3 contains 14 residues. V shed 7 bases and J 6 bases; nucleotides not matched to a gene: 9. Germline V gives CDR1 MNHEY, CDR2 SVGEGT. As DNA, the CDR3 is TGTGCCAGCACACTCGGACAGGGGTTGGATGGCTACACCTTC. Protein sequence: CASTLGQGLDGYTF.

The genes are TRBV12-3 or TRBV12-4 and TRBJ2-5; the D gene is possibly TRBD2 (5 bases). V lost 6 bases and J 2 bases, leaving 16 bases between the germline ends. This CDR3 contains 15 residues. CDR3 sequence: CASSPDYSNQETQYF. The DNA for the CDR3 is TGTGCCAGCAGCCCCGACTACTCCAATCAAGAGACCCAGTACTTC.

This clonotype was counted ten times or more. CDR3 residues: CSASEGDRRPHGYTF. CDR3 bases: TGCAGTGCTAGTGAGGGGGACAGGCGACCACATGGCTACACCTTC. The V call is TRBV20-1, the J call TRBJ1-2, with 8 bases that match TRBD1. CDR1 is DFQATT, CDR2 SNEGSKA, per germline (reference sequence). This CDR3 comprises 15 residues. V shed 3 bases, J shed 6 bases, and the junction held 12 bases outside the gene matches.

The chain uses TRBV6-1 and TRBJ1-2; no definite D call. The CDR3 loop spans 15 amino acids. V was shortened by 4 bases and J by 7 bases, with 19 bases between the two germline ends. The germline V gene encodes CDR1 MNHNS and CDR2 SASEGT. CDR3 in amino acids: CASSGLHGRGGGYTF. In DNA, the CDR3 is TGTGCCAGCAGTGGGTTACATGGAAGAGGCGGTGGCTACACCTTC.

This clonotype has a count of ten or more. V gene TRBV4-2 combines with J gene TRBJ2-7, with a weak D call TRBD2 (6 bases). The CDR3 contains 14 residues. From germline, CDR1 is LGHNA and CDR2 YNFKEQ. Trimming shortened V by 3 bases and J by 3 bases, and 12 bases separated the two germline ends. The chain's CDR3 is CASSHTEGYYEQYF. CDR3 nucleotide sequence: TGTGCCAGCAGCCATACGGAGGGGTACTACGAGCAGTACTTC.

This chain connects TRBV29-1 to TRBJ1-3; TRBD1 aligns across 9 bases. The CDR3 is 13 residues long. The V segment lost 7 bases and the J segment 2 bases; nucleotides outside the gene matches: 3. Germline values: CDR1 SQVTM, CDR2 ANQGSEA. CDR3 in amino acids: CSGYRGPGNTIYF. Written as DNA, the CDR3 is TGCAGCGGCTACAGGGGGCCTGGAAACACCATATATTTT.

The rearrangement links TRBV5-1 to TRBJ2-1; TRBD2 matches 10 bases. Germline V gives CDR1 SGHRS, CDR2 YFSETQ. This CDR3 contains 14 residues. Germline trimming cut 5 bases from V and 7 bases from J; bases unmatched to any gene: 6. CDR3 nucleotides: TGCGCCAGCAGAGGGACTAGCGTATTAAATGAGCAGTTCTTC. Its protein product is CASRGTSVLNEQFF.

This clonotype was found many times. V gene TRBV6-5 combines with J gene TRBJ2-7; the match to TRBD2 covers 12 bases. With V trimmed by 0 bases and J by 2 bases, 8 bases remained unmatched. CDR1 and CDR2 from the germline V gene are MNHEY and SVGAGI. This CDR3 contains 18 residues. CDR3 sequence reads: CASSYSASGRAGTYEQYF. The CDR3, as DNA: TGTGCCAGCAGTTACTCCGCTAGCGGGAGGGCCGGGACCTACGAGCAGTACTTC.

This clonotype was seen repeatedly, ten times or more. The chain is built from TRBV7-3 and TRBJ1-2, with D possibly TRBD1 on 6 matching bases. CDR3 size: 15 residues. V dropped 0 bases and J dropped 8 bases, with 16 bases sitting between them. Per the germline V gene, CDR1 is SGHTA and CDR2 is FQGTGA. The CDR3 DNA follows: TGTGCCAGCAGCTTAACGGGCCTATCAGGGGACGGCTACACCTTC. Translation: CASSLTGLSGDGYTF.

This clonotype was counted ten times or more. The J gene is TRBJ2-5, the V gene TRBV30, with a tentative D call TRBD1 (6 bases). The CDR3 is 14 residues long. The germline V gene encodes CDR1 GTSNPN and CDR2 SVGIG (reference sequence). V lost 2 bases, J lost 7 bases, and 17 bases lay in between. In nucleotides, the CDR3 is TGTGCCTGGAGTATGTGGCAGGGGACGGGGACCCAGTACTTC. Translated, it gives CAWSMWQGTGTQYF.

This clonotype was picked up many times. The CDR3 DNA is TGTGCCAGCAGCTTGGGGCAGCTTTATATTACGAACACCGGGGAGCTGTTTTTT. This codes for CASSLGQLYITNTGELFF. The chain employs TRBV7-8 and TRBJ2-2; a weak D match, TRBD1 (5 bases). Per the germline V gene, CDR1 is SGHVS and CDR2 is FQNEAQ. Between the trimmed V and J ends, which lost 3 bases and 0 bases, there was a span of 17 bases. This CDR3 is built from 18 residues.

The chain is built from TRBV27 and TRBJ1-5, with D maybe TRBD1 (5 bases). Germline V gene sequence: CDR1 MNHEY, CDR2 SMNVEV (reference sequence). The CDR3 has 15 residues. V was clipped by 6 bases and J by 2 bases, with 14 bases between them. In DNA form, the CDR3 reads TGTGCCAGCAGCTCCGGAGGGGCAGGCAATCAGCCCCAGCATTTT. As protein: CASSSGGAGNQPQHF.

This clonotype was seen ten or more times. This sequence joins TRBV28 and TRBJ2-5; TRBD2 might be the D (6 bases). V dropped 5 bases and J dropped 9 bases, with 10 bases sitting between them. CDR1 is MDHEN, CDR2 SYDVKM, per germline. This CDR3 has 11 residues. CDR3: CASSLWGAQYF. In DNA form, the CDR3 reads TGTGCCAGCAGTCTGTGGGGGGCCCAGTACTTC. The whole variable domain, filled in from reference TRBV28 and TRBJ2-5, reads DVKVTQSSRYLVKRTGEKVFLECVQDMDHENMFWYRQDPGLGLRLIYFSYDVKMKEKGDIPEGYSVSREKKERFSLILESASTNQTSMYLCASSLWGAQYFGPGTRLLVL.

This clonotype has a count of ten or more. The V gene is TRBV6-5, the J gene TRBJ1-2, with unresolved D. Germline V gene data show CDR1 as MNHEY and CDR2 as SVGAGI. The CDR3 is 15 amino acids. V lost 6 bases and J 0 bases, leaving 14 bases between the germline ends. CDR3 sequence reads: CASRALTSSNYGYTF. CDR3 sequence (DNA): TGTGCCAGCAGGGCCCTCACGTCTTCTAACTATGGCTACACCTTC.

This clonotype was seen at least ten times. The chain couples TRBV4-1 to TRBJ1-2; TRBD1 is a possible D gene (5 bases). The CDR3 is 16 residues long. Germline V gene data show CDR1 as MGHRA and CDR2 as YSYEKL. The V and J ends lost 1 base and 0 bases respectively, with 12 bases between them. For the CDR3, the DNA is TGCGCCAGCAGCCAAGTCAGTGGGGCAGCTAACTATGGCTACACCTTC. This translates into CASSQVSGAANYGYTF.

This clonotype was detected once. V is TRBV12-3 or TRBV12-4 and J is TRBJ1-1; D gene uncertain. CDR3 size: 13 residues. Trimming shortened V by 8 bases and J by 4 bases, and 14 bases separated the two germline ends. CDR3 DNA sequence: TGTGCCAGCCTGCGGAGGTCCCTCACTGAAGCTTTCTTT. As protein: CASLRRSLTEAFF.

This chain connects TRBV11-1 to TRBJ1-5; 10 bases agree with TRBD1. V trimming: 6 bases; J trimming: 6 bases; junction bases outside the gene matches: 14. Germline V gene data show CDR1 as SGHAT and CDR2 as FQDESV (reference sequence). CDR3 length: 17 residues. The CDR3 region has the DNA TGTGCCAGCAGTGGAGCTCCGGGACAGGGGATTAGTCAGCCCCAGCATTTT. Residues: CASSGAPGQGISQPQHF.

In this sample, this clonotype turned up many times. This sequence joins TRBV5-1 and TRBJ2-2, with unresolved D. This CDR3 region has 17 residues. V shed 4 bases and J shed 2 bases, with 18 bases lying between them. Germline values: CDR1 SGHRS, CDR2 YFSETQ. The CDR3 is CASSPEGRNLNTGELFF. The CDR3 region has the DNA TGCGCCAGCAGCCCAGAAGGACGGAACTTAAACACCGGGGAGCTGTTTTTT.

Ten or more counts support this clonotype. This chain joins TRBV6-5 and TRBJ2-5; D may correspond to TRBD1 or TRBD2 (5 bases each). This CDR3 is 15 amino acids long. Trimming pared 11 bases from V and 5 bases from J, leaving 24 bases between. CDR1 MNHEY and CDR2 SVGAGI come from the germline V gene. The CDR3 reads CAASDRGRSVETQYF. The CDR3 nucleotides read TGTGCCGCCAGCGATCGGGGACGTTCGGTGGAGACCCAGTACTTC.

This clonotype has a count of ten or more. Here the CDR3 reads CSARMGGPKNIQYF. The CDR3 nucleotides are TGCAGTGCTAGAATGGGTGGGCCCAAAAACATTCAGTACTTC. V is TRBV20-1 and J is TRBJ2-4, with no clear D. The V and J ends lost 2 bases and 2 bases respectively, with 10 bases between them. The CDR3 spans 14 residues. Germline V lookup: CDR1 DFQATT, CDR2 SNEGSKA (reference sequence).

This clonotype has only a few counts. The V gene is TRBV11-2, the J gene TRBJ2-3; the match to TRBD2 covers 7 bases. Germline V CDR1 and CDR2: SGHAT, FQNNGV. V was pared by 3 bases and J by 3 bases, with 12 bases of the junction left unmatched. The CDR3 is 17 amino acids. CDR3 nucleotide sequence: TGTGCCAGCAGCTTCCTGGGGGGGGGTACGGGGACAGATACGCAGTATTTT. This translates into CASSFLGGGTGTDTQYF.

This clonotype was seen at least ten times. Here the CDR3 DNA reads TGTGCCAGCAGCTTAGGTCCTAGCGGCCAAGAGACCCAGTACTTC. Protein: CASSLGPSGQETQYF. The V gene is TRBV7-3, the J gene TRBJ2-5, with 7 bases lining up with TRBD2. This CDR3 region has 15 residues. Germline V gene lookup returns CDR1 SGHTA and CDR2 FQGTGA. Trimming took 2 bases from V and 1 from J; bases not matched to a gene: 4.

This clonotype has ten or more counts. The chain joins TRBV11-1 to TRBJ2-2; the match to TRBD1 covers 7 bases. Germline assignment: CDR1 SGHAT and CDR2 FQDESV (reference sequence). The CDR3 covers 16 residues. Unmatched junction bases numbered 8, after V lost 5 bases and J lost 2 bases. The CDR3 coding sequence is TGTGCCAGCAGCCCGAACAGGGGATTAAACACCGGGGAGCTGTTTTTT. Translating it yields CASSPNRGLNTGELFF.

V and J are TRBV12-5 and TRBJ1-2; D uncertain. CDR3 length: 11 amino acids. Trimming took 3 bases from V and 9 from J, leaving 8 bases between them. Germline values: CDR1 LGHNT, CDR2 FRNRAP. The CDR3 region has the DNA TGTGCTAGTGGTTTCGCTGAACGCTACACCTTC. Translating gives CASGFAERYTF.